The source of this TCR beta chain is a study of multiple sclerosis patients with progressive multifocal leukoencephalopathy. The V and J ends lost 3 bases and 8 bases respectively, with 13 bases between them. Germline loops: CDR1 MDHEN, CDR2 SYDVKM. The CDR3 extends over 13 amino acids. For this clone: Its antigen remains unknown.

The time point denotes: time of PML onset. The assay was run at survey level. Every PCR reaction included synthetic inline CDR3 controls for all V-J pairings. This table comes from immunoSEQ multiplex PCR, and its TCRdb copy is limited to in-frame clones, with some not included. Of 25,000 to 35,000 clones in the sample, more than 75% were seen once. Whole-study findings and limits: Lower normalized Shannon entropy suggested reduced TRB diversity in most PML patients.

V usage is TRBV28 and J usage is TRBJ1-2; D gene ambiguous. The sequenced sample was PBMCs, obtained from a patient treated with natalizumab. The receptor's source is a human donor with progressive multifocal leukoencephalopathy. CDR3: CASSLARLGGYTF. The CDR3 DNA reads TGTGCCAGCAGTTTGGCCAGGTTGGGGGGCTACACCTTC.